One sample yielded the 15 T cell receptor beta chains listed below, sequenced in a study of T-cell reconstitution after alpha-beta-depleted transplantation in children. Researchers prepared the TCRbeta library using unique molecular identifiers, the study reports. Via MiXCR, TCRdb re-called the PCR reads, giving one row per CDR3 protein. Here the sample spans 300,000 or so distinct CDR3 sequences, roughly 21% being singletons. The sample was PBMCs, mostly from graft donor cells, taken 180 days after TCRalphabeta/CD19-depleted stem cell transplant. The receptors were sampled from a male patient under 18 who had a stem cell transplant for acute lymphoblastic leukemia, so the T cells may come from the graft donor.

This chain links TRBV7-9 with TRBJ2-5; D unresolved. Germline assignment: CDR1 SEHNR and CDR2 FQNEAQ (reference sequence). The CDR3 extends over 14 amino acids. Trimming cost V 5 bases and J 0 bases, with 10 bases left between them. Here the CDR3 reads CASSAPRYQETQYF. CDR3 in DNA: TGTGCCAGCAGCGCGCCCCGGTACCAAGAGACCCAGTACTTC. Full variable domain (outside the CDR3, taken from reference TRBV7-9 and TRBJ2-5): DTGVSQNPRHKITKRGQNVTFRCDPISEHNRLYWYRQTLGQGPEFLTYFQNEAQLEKSRLLSDRFSAERPKGSFSTLEIQRTEQGDSAMYLCASSAPRYQETQYFGPGTRLLVL.

This clonotype was observed a handful of times. The V call is TRBV6-5, the J call TRBJ2-5; 11 nucleotides match TRBD1. CDR3 length: 15 residues. The germline V gene has CDR1 MNHEY and CDR2 SVGAGI. The V and J ends lost 2 bases and 5 bases, in that order; junction bases with no gene match: 4. The CDR3 DNA follows: TGTGCCAGCAGTTACGCCGGGACAGGGGGGGAGACCCAGTACTTC. It is translated as CASSYAGTGGETQYF.

This clonotype came up a few times. V usage is TRBV2 and J usage is TRBJ1-5; D uncertain. CDR1 is SNHLY, CDR2 FYNNEI, per germline. The V gene lost 2 bases and the J gene lost 5 bases, with 7 bases spanning the gap. This CDR3 spans 13 amino acids. CDR3 coding DNA: TGTGCCAGCAGTGAATCAAGGGATCAGCCCCAGCATTTT. Translating it yields CASSESRDQPQHF.

This clonotype has a single count. DNA for the CDR3: TGTGCCAGCAGCTTGATAACGGGAGGAACCTACGAGCAGTACTTC. It codes for CASSLITGGTYEQYF. The chain is built from TRBV11-2 and TRBJ2-7; 7 nucleotides align to TRBD2. Germline CDR1 reads SGHAT; CDR2 reads FQNNGV. CDR3 length: 15 residues. V gave up 3 bases and J gave up 2 bases; unmatched junction bases: 7.

This clonotype came up a few times. The chain carries TRBV7-6 and TRBJ1-2; a possible D gene is TRBD1 (5 bases). V lost 2 bases and J 8 bases, leaving 30 bases between the germline ends. Germline V gene data show CDR1 as SGHVS and CDR2 as FNYEAQ. The CDR3 runs to 19 residues. CDR3 bases: TGTGCCAGCAGCTTATTACAAAGGGTCCACTACCAAGGGGCAGAGGGCTACACCTTC. Encoded protein: CASSLLQRVHYQGAEGYTF.

The rearrangement joins TRBV5-1 to TRBJ2-1, with 7 bases aligning to TRBD2. The CDR3 sequence is 16 residues long. The J segment lost 0 bases and the V segment lost 4 bases, leaving 7 bases of the junction unmatched. Germline CDR1 is SGHRS and CDR2 is YFSETQ. The CDR3 loop is CASSPSGTGSYNEQFF. The DNA for the CDR3 is TGCGCCAGCAGCCCCAGCGGGACGGGCTCCTACAATGAGCAGTTCTTC.

This clonotype has just a few counts. The chain employs TRBV6-5 and TRBJ1-3, with TRBD1 as a possible D gene (5 bases). This CDR3 has 15 amino acids. The V end was cut by 2 bases, the J end by 3 bases, with 11 bases between. Germline V CDR1 and CDR2: MNHEY, SVGAGI. CDR3 amino acids: CASSYGRQLGNTIYF. CDR3 DNA sequence: TGTGCCAGCAGTTACGGCCGACAGCTTGGAAACACCATATATTTT.

This clonotype was seen more than once but under ten times. This chain links TRBV7-3 with TRBJ2-1; D is undetermined. The CDR3 sequence is 17 residues long. Deletions cut 1 base from V and 0 bases from J, with 13 bases between. The germline V gene has CDR1 SGHTA and CDR2 FQGTGA. CDR3 nucleotide sequence: TGTGCCAGCAGCTTAAAACCCCTGAGACCCTCCTACAATGAGCAGTTCTTC. It yields the protein CASSLKPLRPSYNEQFF.

The chain uses TRBV3-1 and TRBJ2-3; D is possibly TRBD2 (6 bases). The germline gives CDR1 LGHDT, CDR2 YNNKEL (reference sequence). Trimming pared 4 bases from V and 6 bases from J, leaving 14 bases between. This CDR3 has 14 residues. The CDR3 region is CASSRLAWGDTQYF. Written as DNA, the CDR3 is TGTGCCAGCAGCCGGCTAGCGTGGGGGGATACGCAGTATTTT.

V is TRBV3-1 and J is TRBJ2-3; D is uncertain. The CDR3 extends over 15 amino acids. From germline, CDR1 is LGHDT and CDR2 YNNKEL (reference sequence). Trimming pared 0 bases from V and 0 bases from J, leaving 7 bases between. CDR3 nucleotides: TGTGCCAGCAGCCAAGAGAGGTGGAGCACAGATACGCAGTATTTT. Translating it yields CASSQERWSTDTQYF.

On this clonotype itself: A single base separates this from a much larger clone, so it may be a read error. The chain uses TRBV5-5 and TRBJ2-2; perhaps TRBD1 as D (5 bases). V shed 5 bases and J shed 6 bases, with 14 bases lying between them. Germline-derived CDR1 and CDR2 are SGHKS and YYEKEE (reference sequence). CDR3 length: 14 amino acids. DNA of the CDR3: TGTGCCAGCAGGGGAAGGACACAAGCCGGGGAGCTGTTTTTT. As protein: CASRGRTQAGELFF. Together with reference TRBV5-5 and TRBJ2-2, the CDR3 gives the full variable domain: DAGVTQSPTHLIKTRGQQVTLRCSPISGHKSVSWYQQVLGQGPQFIFQYYEKEERGRGNFPDRFSARQFPNYSSELNVNALLLGDSALYLCASRGRTQAGELFFGEGSRLTVL.

The genes are TRBV19 and TRBJ2-4; TRBD1 aligns across 9 bases. The CDR3 is 15 amino acids. The V and J ends lost 3 bases and 0 bases, in that order; junction bases with no gene match: 0. Germline assignment: CDR1 LNHDA and CDR2 SQIVND (reference sequence). The CDR3 here is CASSMGQGAKNIQYF. The CDR3 nucleotides read TGTGCCAGTAGTATGGGACAGGGAGCCAAAAACATTCAGTACTTC.

This clonotype appeared a few times. This chain joins TRBV15 and TRBJ2-3, with a possible D match to TRBD2 (6 bases). This CDR3 is built from 17 residues. The germline CDR1 and CDR2 sequences are LNHNV and YYDKDF (reference sequence). V was pared by 3 bases and J by 4 bases, with 20 bases between. CDR3 coding DNA: TGTGCCACCAGCAGCCAAGCTGGAGGGGTAGGCGCAGATACGCAGTATTTT. Protein: CATSSQAGGVGADTQYF. Complete variable domain (other parts from reference TRBV15 and TRBJ2-3): DAMVIQNPRYQVTQFGKPVTLSCSQTLNHNVMYWYQQKSSQAPKLLFHYYDKDFNNEADTPDNFQSRRPNTSFCFLDIRSPGLGDTAMYLCATSSQAGGVGADTQYFGPGTRLTVL.

This clonotype came up a few times. CDR3 coding DNA: TGCGCCAGCAGCCCACAGGTTAGCGGACTCACAGATACGCAGTATTTT. It translates to CASSPQVSGLTDTQYF. The rearrangement joins TRBV5-1 to TRBJ2-3, with TRBD2 as a possible D gene (6 bases). This CDR3 has 16 residues. V dropped 4 bases and J dropped 2 bases, with 17 bases sitting between them. Germline V gene data show CDR1 as SGHRS and CDR2 as YFSETQ.

This sequence joins TRBV7-9 and TRBJ2-5; D is perhaps TRBD1 (5 bases). This CDR3 has 11 residues. V gave up 5 bases and J gave up 7 bases, with 8 bases separating them. Germline CDR1 and CDR2: SEHNR and FQNEAQ (reference sequence). The CDR3 bases are TGTGCCAGCAGCCCCCAGGGGACCCAGTACTTC. It yields the protein CASSPQGTQYF.